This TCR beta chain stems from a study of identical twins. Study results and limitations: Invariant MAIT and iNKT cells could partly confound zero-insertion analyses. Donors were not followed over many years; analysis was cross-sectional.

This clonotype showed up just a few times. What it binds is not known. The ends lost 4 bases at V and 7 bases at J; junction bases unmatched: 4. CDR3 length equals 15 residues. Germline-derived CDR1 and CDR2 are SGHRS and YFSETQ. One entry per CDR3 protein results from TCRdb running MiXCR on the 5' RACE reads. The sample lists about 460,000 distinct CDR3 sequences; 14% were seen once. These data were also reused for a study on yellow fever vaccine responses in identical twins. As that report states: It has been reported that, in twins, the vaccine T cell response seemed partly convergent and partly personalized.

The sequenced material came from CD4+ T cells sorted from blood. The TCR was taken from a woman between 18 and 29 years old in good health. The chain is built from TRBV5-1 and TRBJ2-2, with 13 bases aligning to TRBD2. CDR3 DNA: TGCGCCAGCAGCCGAGGACTAGCGGGAGTCGGGGAGCTGTTTTTT. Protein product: CASSRGLAGVGELFF.